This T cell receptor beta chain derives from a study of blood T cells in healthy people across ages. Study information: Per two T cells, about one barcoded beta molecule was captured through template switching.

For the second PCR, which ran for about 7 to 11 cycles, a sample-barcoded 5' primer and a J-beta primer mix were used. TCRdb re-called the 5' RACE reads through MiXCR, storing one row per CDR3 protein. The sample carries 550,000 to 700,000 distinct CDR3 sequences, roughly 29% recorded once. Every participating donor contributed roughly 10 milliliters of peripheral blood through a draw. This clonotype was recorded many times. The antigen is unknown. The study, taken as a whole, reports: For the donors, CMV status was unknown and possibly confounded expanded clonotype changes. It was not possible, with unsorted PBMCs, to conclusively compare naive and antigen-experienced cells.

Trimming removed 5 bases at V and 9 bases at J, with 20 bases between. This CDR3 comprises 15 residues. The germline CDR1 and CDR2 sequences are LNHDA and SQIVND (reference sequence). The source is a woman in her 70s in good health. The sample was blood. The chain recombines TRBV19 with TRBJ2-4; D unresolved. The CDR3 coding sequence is TGTGCCAGTAGTTCGGCTATGGGTGCTGAGAGCATTCAGTACTTC. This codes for CASSSAMGAESIQYF.